This T cell receptor (beta chain) was retrieved from a study of blood T cell repertoires in COVID-19. Study-wide context: The samples span acute and convalescent COVID-19 from the United States, Italy and Spain.

Germline CDR1 and CDR2: GTSNPN and SVGIG (reference sequence). This CDR3 contains 12 residues. The germline V and J ends were trimmed by 1 base and 4 bases, with 5 bases remaining between them. In the original workflow: Reference gene primer amplification gave estimated nucleated cell counts. Repertoires were generated with immunoSEQ multiplex PCR, while TCRdb's copy carries only in-frame clones and drops some. V, J and clone size reflect that table, while D and trimming were determined from the DNA. The sample has approximately 270,000 clones, 80% to 85% seen once. What was sequenced was peripheral blood. V is TRBV30 and J is TRBJ1-5, with D unresolved. This TCR was sampled from a person aged 65-85 years with COVID-19, enrolled during active disease. The DNA of the CDR3 is TGTGCCTGGAGTGACACAAATCAGCCCCAGCATTTT. Its protein product is CAWSDTNQPQHF.